A selection of T cell receptor beta chains follows, all from one sample in a study of beta chain features in type 1 diabetes. Libraries were prepared by immunoSEQ multiplex PCR; TCRdb keeps only in-frame clonotypes and omits some of them. Of 200,000 to 250,000 clones in the sample, around 9.6% were seen once. The sequenced sample was naive CD4+ T cells from blood. These receptors all stem from a woman under 30 in good health. CDR3s include the opening cysteine and the closing phenylalanine or tryptophan. D genes are given only for firm matches. Some rows have no size entry. The others give once, few or many, or a class for an expanded clone.

TGTGCCAGCAGTAGGATGGGACTAGCGGGGGGGTTCCCCTACAATGAGCAGTTCTTC	CASSRMGLAGGFPYNEQFF	TRBD2	TRBV27	TRBJ2-1	-
TGTGCCAGCAGCTTCGTCAGGGAGGCTAACTATGGCTACACCTTC	CASSFVREANYGYTF	-	TRBV7-8	TRBJ1-2	-
TGTGCCAGTAGTATGCCAGGGGGAGATACGCAGTATTTT	CASSMPGGDTQYF	TRBD1	TRBV19	TRBJ2-3	few
TGTGCCACCAGCAGAGGCGGTGGGAGCACCTACGAGCAGTACTTC	CATSRGGGSTYEQYF	-	TRBV15	TRBJ2-7	-
TGTGCCAGCAGTTCCGATCCGACAGGCGACTATGGCTACACCTTC	CASSSDPTGDYGYTF	-	TRBV11-2	TRBJ1-2	few
TGTGCCAGCAGCGTAGTGGGACAGGGGACCGATGAAAAACTGTTTTTT	CASSVVGQGTDEKLFF	TRBD1	TRBV9	TRBJ1-4	-
TGCGCCAGCTATCCTACAATCCTTGGAGGTGAAGCTTTCTTT	CASYPTILGGEAFF	-	TRBV10-2	TRBJ1-1	-
TGCGCCAGCACGGACAGGGAGATGAATGGCTACACCTTC	CASTDREMNGYTF	TRBD1	TRBV5-1	TRBJ1-2	-
TGTGCCGCCATTCCAAGCGGGGGGGCCCCTGAGCAGTTCTTC	CAAIPSGGAPEQFF	TRBD2	TRBV6-1	TRBJ2-1	few
TGTGCCAGCAGTTTTACAGGGGCGGCGGCCGGGGAGCTGTTTTTT	CASSFTGAAAGELFF	TRBD1	TRBV25-1	TRBJ2-2	few
TGTGCCAGCAGCCAAGCCATCGTTGTAGCGGGAGTTCAAGAGACCCAGTACTTC	CASSQAIVVAGVQETQYF	TRBD2	TRBV7-2	TRBJ2-5	few
TGCGCCAGCAGCTTGGAGCCGGGACTAGGAACAGATACGCAGTATTTT	CASSLEPGLGTDTQYF	TRBD2	TRBV5-1	TRBJ2-3	few
TGCGCCAGCAGCCAAGCTTTAGTTGCTAGGGAGGAGCAGTACTTC	CASSQALVAREEQYF	-	TRBV4-1	TRBJ2-7	few
TGCGCCAGCAGCCAAGAAGGGATCGGCGGGGGAAGCTCCTACGAGCAGTACTTC	CASSQEGIGGGSSYEQYF	TRBD2	TRBV4-1	TRBJ2-7	few
TGCGCCAGCAGCTTTAGCGGGGGAACAGATACGCAGTATTTT	CASSFSGGTDTQYF	TRBD2	TRBV5-1	TRBJ2-3	few
TGTGCCAGCAGATCGTCCAGGGAAGGAAACACCATATATTTT	CASRSSREGNTIYF	-	TRBV6-5	TRBJ1-3	-
TGTGCCAGCATGGGAGGGGTCAATCAGCCCCAGCATTTT	CASMGGVNQPQHF	-	TRBV6-1	TRBJ1-5	few
TGTGCCAGCAGCTTGGGGCTAGCGGGAGGGCTCGGTAATGAGCAGTTCTTC	CASSLGLAGGLGNEQFF	TRBD2	TRBV5-6	TRBJ2-1	few
TGTGCCTGGAGCGCAGGGATGAATGAGCAGTTCTTC	CAWSAGMNEQFF	-	TRBV30	TRBJ2-1	few
TGTGCCAGCAGTTATCCCGGACTAGCGGGCCGGGAGACCCAGTACTTC	CASSYPGLAGRETQYF	TRBD2	TRBV6-5	TRBJ2-5	-
TGTGCCAGCAGTGAAGGTCTGACTAGCGGGATGCAAGAGACCCAGTACTTC	CASSEGLTSGMQETQYF	TRBD2	TRBV6-1	TRBJ2-5	-
TGTGCCAGCAGCTTAGGGAGACAGGGGGAGCAGTACTTC	CASSLGRQGEQYF	TRBD1	TRBV11-2	TRBJ2-7	-
TGCGCCAGCAGCCGACGACTAGCGGGAGGAATACTGTGGGAGCAGTACTTC	CASSRRLAGGILWEQYF	TRBD2	TRBV4-1	TRBJ2-7	few
TGTGCCACCAGCTTAGCGGGGGACCAGCCCCAGCATTTT	CATSLAGDQPQHF	-	TRBV15	TRBJ1-5	-
TGCGCCAGCAGCCAAGAGGGGGGGGCCAGAGGGACTGAAGCTTTCTTT	CASSQEGGARGTEAFF	-	TRBV4-1	TRBJ1-1	-
TGCGCCAGCAGCGAACAGTCACAAGAGACCCAGTACTTC	CASSEQSQETQYF	-	TRBV5-1	TRBJ2-5	-
TGCGCCAGCAGCCAATTTCAAACAGGGGGCTATGGCTACACCTTC	CASSQFQTGGYGYTF	TRBD1	TRBV4-1	TRBJ1-2	-
TGTGCCAGCAGTTTAGCCGGGACAGGGTACACAGATACGCAGTATTTT	CASSLAGTGYTDTQYF	TRBD1	TRBV27	TRBJ2-3	few
TGTGCCAGCAGAGCGTATGGGACTGAAGCTTTCTTT	CASRAYGTEAFF	-	TRBV28	TRBJ1-1	-
TGTGCCAGCAGCGTAGGTGGGGGGTCTAACTATGGCTACACCTTC	CASSVGGGSNYGYTF	-	TRBV9	TRBJ1-2	-
TGTGCCTGGAGTGCGACTAGCCGGGGGCAGTTCTTC	CAWSATSRGQFF	TRBD2	TRBV30	TRBJ2-1	-
TGTGCCAGCAGCTTACCGGGGGGTGAGACCGGGGAGCTGTTTTTT	CASSLPGGETGELFF	TRBD2	TRBV5-4	TRBJ2-2	-
TGTGCCAGTAGTAGGTCTCTTCGTGCAGACTACAATGAGCAGTTCTTC	CASSRSLRADYNEQFF	-	TRBV19	TRBJ2-1	few
TGTGCCAGCAGCCGACACGGACTAGCGCGGGACCACAATGAGCAGTTCTTC	CASSRHGLARDHNEQFF	TRBD2	TRBV14	TRBJ2-1	few
TGTGCCAGCAGCCGGGGACAGGGGAATGGAAACACCATATATTTT	CASSRGQGNGNTIYF	TRBD1	TRBV9	TRBJ1-3	few
TGTGCCAGCAGCCTGGACAGGGTGTCCTACGAGCAGTACTTC	CASSLDRVSYEQYF	TRBD1	TRBV7-3	TRBJ2-7	many
TGCGCCAGCAGCTTGGGCGGGAGTAACGACAATGAGCAGTTCTTC	CASSLGGSNDNEQFF	TRBD2	TRBV5-1	TRBJ2-1	few
TGTGCTAGTGGTTCAGTAGCGGGACCATCCTACAATGAGCAGTTCTTC	CASGSVAGPSYNEQFF	TRBD2	TRBV12-5	TRBJ2-1	few
TGCGCCAGCAGCTTGGGTGTAACAGGGGTCCTGCGCGAGCAGTACTTC	CASSLGVTGVLREQYF	TRBD1	TRBV5-1	TRBJ2-7	-
TGCGCCAGCAGCCCGGGACTAGCGGGGGTATACAATGAGCAGTTCTTC	CASSPGLAGVYNEQFF	TRBD2	TRBV5-1	TRBJ2-1	few
TGTGCCAGCAGCCCGAGAGGGTCGAGCTCCTACAATGAGCAGTTCTTC	CASSPRGSSSYNEQFF	-	TRBV7-6	TRBJ2-1	-
TGTGCCAGCAGCCCCTTCTCTGCGGGAGTCACAGATACGCAGTATTTT	CASSPFSAGVTDTQYF	TRBD2	TRBV7-2	TRBJ2-3	-
TGTGCCAGCAGTTACCTACAGCTCACAGATACGCAGTATTTT	CASSYLQLTDTQYF	-	TRBV6-6	TRBJ2-3	few
TGCGCCAGCAGCCACCTCAGAGGGGGCAGGGGATCCGGAACGGGCACTGAAGCTTTCTTT	CASSHLRGGRGSGTGTEAFF	TRBD1	TRBV4-1	TRBJ1-1	-
TGTGCCAGCAGTGGGGTAGCGGTAGGCGAGACCCAGTACTTC	CASSGVAVGETQYF	-	TRBV2	TRBJ2-5	-
TGTGCCAGCACCTTAGCGGGAGGGCCTGGATGGGAGACCCAGTACTTC	CASTLAGGPGWETQYF	TRBD2	TRBV5-4	TRBJ2-5	-
TGTGCCAGCAGTTACTTCCGGGGCTATGGCTACACCTTC	CASSYFRGYGYTF	-	TRBV6-5	TRBJ1-2	-
TGTGCCAGCAGTGAACTCCCAGGGTTTGGCGGGGAGCTGTTTTTT	CASSELPGFGGELFF	-	TRBV6-1	TRBJ2-2	-
TGCGCCAGCAGCTCTGTCAGCACCGGGGAGCTGTTTTTT	CASSSVSTGELFF	-	TRBV5-1	TRBJ2-2	few
TGTGCCAGCTCACCAAATTTAGGGACAGGGGTGAAGCCCCAGCATTTT	CASSPNLGTGVKPQHF	TRBD1	TRBV18	TRBJ1-5	-
TGTGCCAGCAGCTGGACAGGCCCCCAAGAGACCCAGTACTTC	CASSWTGPQETQYF	TRBD1	TRBV7-6	TRBJ2-5	few
TGTGCCTGGAGTGTCGGGAGGGCCCGATACAATGAGCAGTTCTTC	CAWSVGRARYNEQFF	TRBD2	TRBV30	TRBJ2-1	many
TGTGCCAGCAGCTTTAGCGGGGGGAAACCCTACGAGCAGTACTTC	CASSFSGGKPYEQYF	TRBD2	TRBV5-4	TRBJ2-7	once
TGTGCCAGCTCGGAGACAGGGGCTGGTGGCTACACCTTC	CASSETGAGGYTF	TRBD1	TRBV18	TRBJ1-2	-
TGCGCCAGCAGTCGGAGCGGGGATTCCTACGAGCAGTACTTC	CASSRSGDSYEQYF	TRBD2	TRBV5-1	TRBJ2-7	-
TGCAGCGTTGGGTCCGGGGGGGGCTATGGCTACACCTTC	CSVGSGGGYGYTF	-	TRBV29-1	TRBJ1-2	few